The 5 T cell receptor beta chains given below trace back to one sample, sequenced in a study of cytomegalovirus exposure and HLA in healthy donors. PCR involved 60 Vbeta and 13 Jbeta primers. Generated by immunoSEQ multiplex PCR, the TCRdb table keeps only in-frame clones and is missing some. The data contain roughly 130,000 clones, about 74% of them singletons. Sequenced material: PBMCs. The receptors derive from a woman between 50 and 59 years old in good health and CMV-seropositive.

The chain has TRBV5-1 and TRBJ1-1, with D tentatively TRBD1 (6 bases). Per germline, CDR1 SGHRS and CDR2 YFSETQ. V lost 2 bases and J 7 bases, leaving 9 bases between the germline ends. The CDR3 consists of 12 residues. The CDR3 DNA reads as TGCGCCAGCAGCTTATGGACAGATGAAGCTTTCTTT. It translates to CASSLWTDEAFF.

The rearrangement uses TRBV11-3 and TRBJ2-2, with a weak D call TRBD2 (7 bases). CDR3 size: 16 residues. The V gene's germline CDR1 is SGHNT and CDR2 YENEEA. V lost 8 bases to trimming and J lost 1 base, with 17 bases between them. This CDR3 is CASRGVRTVNTGELFF. The CDR3 DNA is TGTGCCAGCCGGGGGGTCCGGACAGTGAACACCGGGGAGCTGTTTTTT. The variable domain in full, with the rest retrieved from reference TRBV11-3 and TRBJ2-2, is EAGVVQSPRYKIIEKKQPVAFWCNPISGHNTLYWYLQNLGQGPELLIRYENEEAVDDSQLPKDRFSAERLKGVDSTLKIQPAELGDSAVYLCASRGVRTVNTGELFFGEGSRLTVL.

As to this clone: The junction does not match germline at one end; this may be a read error. The chain couples TRBV6-5 to TRBJ2-3; a possible D gene is TRBD1 (8 bases). The CDR3 length is 15 residues. Germline values: CDR1 MNHEY, CDR2 SVGAGI. CDR3 loop: CASSPLEGGTGTQYF. The CDR3 DNA reads as TGTGCCAGCAGTCCGTTGGAGGGGGGGACAGGTACGCAGTATTTT.

The chain recombines TRBV5-4 with TRBJ1-1, with TRBD1 matching over 8 bases. Germline V gene data show CDR1 as SGHNT and CDR2 as YYREEE (reference sequence). The junction had 15 bases not matched to a gene; V was cut back by 3 bases and J by 11 bases. The CDR3 covers 15 residues. This CDR3 reads CASSSTGTGKGGAFF. The CDR3 DNA reads TGTGCCAGCAGCTCTACCGGGACAGGCAAGGGTGGGGCTTTCTTT.

This clone was detected a few times. DNA for the CDR3: TGTGCTAGTGGCCTTGACTCCGTCTACAATGAGCAGTTCTTC. Protein: CASGLDSVYNEQFF. The chain uses TRBV12-5 and TRBJ2-1; D uncertain. V gave up 6 bases and J gave up 3 bases, with 12 bases separating them. This CDR3 region has 14 residues. Germline V lookup: CDR1 LGHNT, CDR2 FRNRAP.